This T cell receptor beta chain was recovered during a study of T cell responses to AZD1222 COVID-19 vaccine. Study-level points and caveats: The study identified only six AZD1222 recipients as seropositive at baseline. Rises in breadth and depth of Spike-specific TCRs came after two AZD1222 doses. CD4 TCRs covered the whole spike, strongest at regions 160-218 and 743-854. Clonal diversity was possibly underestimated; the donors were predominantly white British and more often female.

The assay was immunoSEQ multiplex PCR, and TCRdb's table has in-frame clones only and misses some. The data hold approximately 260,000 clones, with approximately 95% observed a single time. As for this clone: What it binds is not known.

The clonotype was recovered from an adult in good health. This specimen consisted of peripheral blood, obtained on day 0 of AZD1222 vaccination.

The CDR3 here is CASSGHSIYTEAFF. In DNA form, the CDR3 reads TGTGCCAGCAGTGGCCATTCTATATACACTGAAGCTTTCTTT. This chain uses TRBV25-1 with TRBJ1-1; D is undetermined. This CDR3 is built from 14 residues. Germline V gene data show CDR1 as MGHDK and CDR2 as SYGVNS. V was trimmed by 4 bases and J by 3 bases, leaving 12 bases between them.